This TCR beta chain was sequenced during a study of cytomegalovirus exposure and HLA in healthy donors. General study findings and limits: Associated with cytomegalovirus, according to the listing, were 150 to 200 TCR beta chains.

This clone was found once. Its target is not known. V was pared by 5 bases and J by 0 bases, with 2 bases of the junction left unmatched. The V gene's germline CDR1 is WNHNN and CDR2 SYGVQD (reference sequence). The CDR3 extends over 14 amino acids. Vbeta (60) and Jbeta (13) primers were used in the PCR. Original methodology: Later analysis identified around 85 million unique TCR beta chains, roughly 11 million shared. Using immunoSEQ multiplex PCR, the repertoire was profiled, and TCRdb retains in-frame clones only, with some absent. V, J and clone size derive from that table, while D and trimming were established from the DNA sequence. The sample consists of tens of thousands of clones, approximately 75% of them appearing once.

The receptor comes from a man aged 60 to 75 in good health and CMV-seropositive. Sample: PBMCs. This chain connects TRBV10-1 to TRBJ2-7; the match to TRBD2 covers 9 bases. The CDR3 loop is CASSRTSDSYEQYF. The DNA of the CDR3 is TGCGCCAGCAGTCGGACTAGCGACTCCTACGAGCAGTACTTC.